These 16 T cell receptor beta chains came from one sample sequenced in a study of cytomegalovirus exposure and HLA in healthy donors. TCRdb keeps only in-frame clones here, not all; method: immunoSEQ multiplex PCR. The sample gives some 130,000 clones, 80% to 90% of which show up once; 0.95% to 1.5% is in the top ten. Sequences were obtained from PBMCs. The receptor set was obtained from a woman between 18 and 30 years old in good health and CMV-seronegative.

The rearrangement links TRBV27 to TRBJ2-3, with 9 nucleotides matching TRBD2. V shed 4 bases, J shed 1 base, and the junction held 3 bases outside the gene matches. Germline lookup yields CDR1 MNHEY and CDR2 SMNVEV (reference sequence). The CDR3 is 15 residues long. The CDR3 region has the DNA TGTGCCAGCAGTTCCATAGCGGGAGGCACAGATACGCAGTATTTT. This codes for CASSSIAGGTDTQYF.

V gene TRBV7-3 combines with J gene TRBJ2-3; 10 positions match TRBD2. Trimming removed 2 bases from V and 6 bases from J; junction bases left unmatched: 8. Germline CDR1 SGHTA, CDR2 FQGTGA. The CDR3 is 16 amino acids. In DNA, the CDR3 is TGTGCCAGCAGCTTAGGGGCTAGCGGGGGAACGGATACGCAGTATTTT. Its translation: CASSLGASGGTDTQYF.

This sequence joins TRBV5-1 and TRBJ2-7; D not certain. Trimming cost V 0 bases and J 7 bases, with 14 bases left between them. CDR1 and CDR2 (germline): SGHRS, YFSETQ. This CDR3 contains 14 residues. CDR3 bases: TGCGCCAGCAGCTTGGTGGTGGCTACTACGGAGCAGTACTTC. Translating gives CASSLVVATTEQYF.

The CDR3 region is CASSIVSSNQPQHF. DNA of the CDR3: TGTGCCAGTAGTATAGTTTCGAGCAATCAGCCCCAGCATTTT. The chain uses TRBV19 and TRBJ1-5; D call uncertain. Germline-derived CDR1 and CDR2 are LNHDA and SQIVND (reference sequence). The CDR3 is 14 residues long. The germline V and J ends were trimmed by 1 base and 1 base, with 5 bases remaining between them.

This clone was observed a few times. The chain uses TRBV4-2 and TRBJ2-7; the match to TRBD1 covers 11 bases. Trimming took 4 bases from V and 5 from J; bases not matched to a gene: 4. Germline CDR1 reads LGHNA; CDR2 reads YNFKEQ. There are 14 residues in the CDR3. The DNA for the CDR3 is TGTGCCAGCAGCCCGGACAGGGGGCCCGACGAGCAGTACTTC. Translating it yields CASSPDRGPDEQYF.

A single count supports this clone. CDR3 protein: CASSLDRGRGETQYF. CDR3 coding DNA: TGTGCCAGCAGCCTAGACAGGGGAAGAGGGGAGACCCAGTACTTC. The V gene is TRBV6-1, the J gene TRBJ2-5, with TRBD1 identical over 8 bases. Trimming removed 6 bases from V and 5 bases from J; junction bases left unmatched: 11. CDR3 length: 15 residues. Germline V CDR1 and CDR2: MNHNS, SASEGT.

This sequence joins TRBV5-1 and TRBJ2-3, with D tentatively TRBD2 (7 bases). CDR1 and CDR2 from the germline V gene are SGHRS and YFSETQ. This CDR3 contains 16 residues. Trimming removed 0 bases at V and 6 bases at J, with 17 bases between. CDR3 DNA sequence: TGCGCCAGCAGCTTGGCCATTGGGGGGGGCCGGGATACGCAGTATTTT. This translates into CASSLAIGGGRDTQYF.

V is TRBV29-1 and J is TRBJ2-3, with D unresolved. This CDR3 spans 12 amino acids. CDR1 is SQVTM and CDR2 is ANQGSEA in the germline V gene. Trimming shortened V by 4 bases and J by 0 bases, and 5 bases separated the two germline ends. CDR3 bases: TGCAGCGTTGGTGTAAGCACAGATACGCAGTATTTT. Protein product: CSVGVSTDTQYF.

J is TRBJ1-4 and V is TRBV2, with D possibly being TRBD1 (6 bases). From germline, CDR1 is SNHLY and CDR2 FYNNEI. V was pared by 1 base and J by 8 bases, with 14 bases between. CDR3 length equals 15 residues. The CDR3 DNA reads TGTGCCAGCAGTGAAGACGGGGGGGGCAGGGAAAAACTGTTTTTT. It yields the protein CASSEDGGGREKLFF.

The V call is TRBV7-9, the J call TRBJ1-2; D is undetermined. With 8 bases removed from V and 6 bases from J, the gap between germline ends came to 13 bases. CDR1 is SEHNR and CDR2 is FQNEAQ in the germline V gene (reference sequence). CDR3 length: 12 amino acids. This chain's CDR3 is CASGGTEDGYTF. The CDR3 nucleotides read TGTGCCAGCGGCGGAACTGAGGATGGCTACACCTTC.

The V call is TRBV7-9, the J call TRBJ2-2; D ambiguous. The V gene's germline CDR1 is SEHNR and CDR2 FQNEAQ (reference sequence). The CDR3 totals 17 residues. The germline V and J ends were trimmed by 5 bases and 3 bases, with 19 bases remaining between them. DNA of the CDR3: TGTGCCAGCAGCCTTATCCCACTCCCTAAAGACACCGGGGAGCTGTTTTTT. Protein: CASSLIPLPKDTGELFF.

This clone has just a few counts. V is TRBV7-8 and J is TRBJ2-7; the D gene is possibly TRBD1 (5 bases). The CDR3 consists of 12 residues. V was trimmed by 5 bases and J by 4 bases, leaving 9 bases between them. Germline V gene sequence: CDR1 SGHVS, CDR2 FQNEAQ. The CDR3 region is CASSPRGYEQYF. The CDR3 DNA follows: TGTGCCAGCAGCCCAAGGGGATACGAGCAGTACTTC.

Comments on this clone: This specimen includes other DNA sequences encoding the same CDR3. The rearrangement joins TRBV9 to TRBJ2-1; 9 bases are a match to TRBD2. The junction had 2 bases not matched to a gene; V was cut back by 0 bases and J by 4 bases. Per germline, CDR1 SGDLS and CDR2 YYNGEE. The CDR3 sequence is 15 residues long. The CDR3 DNA is TGTGCCAGCAGCGTAGGCGGGGGGGCTTACAATGAGCAGTTCTTC. It encodes CASSVGGGAYNEQFF.

V gene TRBV6-5 combines with J gene TRBJ1-1, with a weak D call TRBD1 (5 bases). Trimming took off 7 bases at V and 4 bases at J, with 16 bases between the two ends. This CDR3 comprises 14 residues. Germline-derived CDR1 and CDR2 are MNHEY and SVGAGI. This CDR3 reads CASTGREGGTEAFF. In DNA form, the CDR3 reads TGTGCCAGCACGGGCAGGGAGGGCGGCACTGAAGCTTTCTTT.

The rearrangement uses TRBV7-3 and TRBJ2-1; 12 nucleotides line up with TRBD1. The junction had 14 bases not matched to a gene; V was cut back by 8 bases and J by 9 bases. From germline, CDR1 is SGHTA and CDR2 FQGTGA. The CDR3 is made up of 16 amino acids. The CDR3 region is CASAVNPGQGAGEQFF. CDR3 in DNA: TGTGCCAGCGCCGTAAACCCGGGACAGGGGGCTGGTGAGCAGTTCTTC.

The chain links TRBV27 to TRBJ2-1, with 11 bases identical to TRBD1. The CDR3 runs to 18 residues. Per germline, CDR1 MNHEY and CDR2 SMNVEV (reference sequence). Trimming removed 1 base from V and 5 bases from J; junction bases left unmatched: 10. The CDR3 DNA sequence: TGTGCCAGCAGTTTATTTTTTTTTGGGACAGGGGGTGACAATGAGCAGTTCTTC. The encoded protein is CASSLFFFGTGGDNEQFF.